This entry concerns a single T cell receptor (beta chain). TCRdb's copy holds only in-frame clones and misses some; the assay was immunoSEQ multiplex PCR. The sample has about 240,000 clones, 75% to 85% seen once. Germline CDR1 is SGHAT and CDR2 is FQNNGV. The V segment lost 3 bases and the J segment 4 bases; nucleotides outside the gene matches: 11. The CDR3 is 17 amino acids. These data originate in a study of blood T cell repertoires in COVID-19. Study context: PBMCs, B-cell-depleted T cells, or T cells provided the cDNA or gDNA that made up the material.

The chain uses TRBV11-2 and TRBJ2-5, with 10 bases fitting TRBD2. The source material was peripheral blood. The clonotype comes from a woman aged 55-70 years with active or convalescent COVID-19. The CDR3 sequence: CASSFIGASGGGETQYF. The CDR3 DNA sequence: TGTGCCAGCAGCTTCATAGGGGCTAGCGGGGGAGGAGAGACCCAGTACTTC.